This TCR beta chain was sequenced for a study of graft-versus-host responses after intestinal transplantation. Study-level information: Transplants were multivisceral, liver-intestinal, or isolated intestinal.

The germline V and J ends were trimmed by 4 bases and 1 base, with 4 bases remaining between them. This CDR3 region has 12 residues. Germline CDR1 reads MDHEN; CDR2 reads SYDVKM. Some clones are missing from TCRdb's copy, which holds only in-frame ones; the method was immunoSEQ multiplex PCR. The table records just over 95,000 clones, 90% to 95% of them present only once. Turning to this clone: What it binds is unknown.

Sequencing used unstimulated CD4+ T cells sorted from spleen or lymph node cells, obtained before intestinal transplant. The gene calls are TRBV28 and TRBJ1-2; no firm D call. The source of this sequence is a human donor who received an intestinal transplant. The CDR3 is CASSSLNYGYTF. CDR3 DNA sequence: TGTGCCAGCAGTTCTCTTAACTATGGCTACACCTTC.